This T cell receptor (beta chain) was sequenced in a study of cytomegalovirus exposure and HLA in healthy donors. Sequencing was performed with immunoSEQ multiplex PCR; in TCRdb, only in-frame clones are kept and a portion is missing. The sample includes about 130,000 clones, around 95% of them seen just once. Germline loops: CDR1 SGDLS, CDR2 YYNGEE. V dropped 2 bases and J dropped 6; count of bases not matched to a gene: 5. The CDR3 has 16 amino acids. The chain carries TRBV9 and TRBJ2-2; 12 positions agree with TRBD2. This clonotype originated in a man younger than 30 in good health and CMV-seronegative. Sequencing was done on a sample of PBMCs. The DNA of the CDR3 is TGTGCCAGCAGCGTTCGGACTAGCGGGACGGCCGGGGAGCTGTTTTTT. Protein: CASSVRTSGTAGELFF.